The 30 T cell receptor beta chains in this list originate from one sample, sequenced in a study of shared clonotypes between healthy human individuals. Using immunoSEQ multiplex PCR, the repertoire was profiled, and TCRdb retains in-frame clones only, with some absent. The repertoire holds under 650,000 clones, with about 96% as singletons. The source material was naive CD4+ T cells sorted from blood. Subset here: CD45RA+ positively selected. The receptor source for this set is a woman aged 30 to 39 in good health.

The V call is TRBV28, the J call TRBJ2-5; TRBD1 aligns across 7 bases. The closer fit of TRBJ2-7 to the DNA end suggests the J call may be wrong. CDR1 is MDHEN and CDR2 is SYDVKM in the germline V gene. This CDR3 region has 18 residues. This chain's CDR3 is CASSLPFGQELASYEQYF. CDR3 in DNA: TGTGCCAGCAGTTTACCCTTCGGACAGGAGTTGGCGTCCTACGAGCAGTACTTC.

This rearrangement joins TRBV19 to TRBJ2-5; 7 positions match TRBD2. The J call may be wrong; the DNA end is better matched by TRBJ2-7. Germline CDR1 is LNHDA and CDR2 is SQIVND (reference sequence). The CDR3 consists of 15 residues. The CDR3 region is CASSPPGAGTYEQYF. In DNA form, the CDR3 reads TGTGCCAGTAGTCCCCCGGGAGCGGGAACCTACGAGCAGTACTTC.

The chain is built from TRBV19 and TRBJ1-2; TRBD1 matches 7 bases. Germline V gene sequence: CDR1 LNHDA, CDR2 SQIVND (reference sequence). Trimming at V came to 5 bases and at J to 5 bases, leaving 14 bases not matched to a gene. This CDR3 is built from 16 residues. The CDR3 here is CASSHHRGVKGYGYTF. The CDR3 nucleotides are TGTGCCAGTAGTCATCACAGGGGAGTTAAAGGATATGGCTACACCTTC.

This clone occurred once. The chain is built from TRBV4-2 and TRBJ1-1; tentative D call: TRBD1 (5 bases). Per the germline V gene, CDR1 is LGHNA and CDR2 is YNFKEQ. This CDR3 has 16 residues. V dropped 0 bases and J dropped 1 base, with 12 bases sitting between them. The CDR3 sequence is CASSQEYGGGNTEAFF. Written as DNA, the CDR3 is TGTGCCAGCAGCCAAGAATATGGGGGAGGGAACACTGAAGCTTTCTTT.

This clone was observed once. This sequence joins TRBV10-1 and TRBJ2-2; D perhaps matches TRBD2 (5 bases). CDR1 is WNHNN, CDR2 SYGVQD, per germline (reference sequence). Trimming pared 3 bases from V and 4 bases from J, leaving 12 bases between. The CDR3 is made up of 15 amino acids. In DNA, the CDR3 is TGCGCCAGCAGTGACCAGCGGACGCTCACCGGGGAGCTGTTTTTT. This encodes CASSDQRTLTGELFF.

The V and J genes are TRBV28 and TRBJ2-6; D gene unclear. CDR1 MDHEN and CDR2 SYDVKM come from the germline V gene. V lost 2 bases, J lost 2 bases, and 7 bases lay in between. This CDR3 has 15 residues. CDR3 nucleotides: TGTGCCAGCAGTTTAAAGGTCCCTGGGGCCAACGTCCTGACTTTC. This sequence encodes CASSLKVPGANVLTF.

The V call is TRBV7-2, the J call TRBJ1-2; possible D gene TRBD1, 6 bases. Germline V gives CDR1 SGHTA, CDR2 FQGNSA. The CDR3 sequence is 12 residues long. V was trimmed by 6 bases and J by 8 bases, leaving 13 bases between them. CDR3 in DNA: TGTGCCAGCAGTTACCAGGGGCAAGGCTACACCTTC. It yields the protein CASSYQGQGYTF.

This rearrangement joins TRBV19 to TRBJ1-1; 7 bases align to TRBD1. CDR3 length equals 14 residues. Germline V CDR1 and CDR2: LNHDA, SQIVND (reference sequence). Losses at the gene ends were 5 bases for V and 0 bases for J; bases not matched to a gene: 3. CDR3 DNA: TGTGCCAGTAGTGACAGGGCCATGAACACTGAAGCTTTCTTT. Encoded protein: CASSDRAMNTEAFF.

V and J are TRBV4-1 and TRBJ2-6, with D perhaps matching TRBD2 (5 bases). Germline assignment: CDR1 MGHRA and CDR2 YSYEKL. The V end was cut by 2 bases, the J end by 2 bases, with 19 bases between. The CDR3 has 19 amino acids. CDR3 DNA sequence: TGCGCCAGCAGCCAATACTTTTCCCGGGGAAGGGCTGGGGCCAACGTCCTGACTTTC. This translates into CASSQYFSRGRAGANVLTF.

This clone has just one count. The chain links TRBV6-4 to TRBJ2-7; the match to TRBD2 covers 10 bases. From germline, CDR1 is MRHNA and CDR2 SNTAGT. V trimming: 7 bases; J trimming: 6 bases; junction bases outside the gene matches: 9. This CDR3 spans 14 amino acids. CDR3 sequence: CASKGSGRAPEQYF. The CDR3 DNA is TGTGCCAGCAAAGGAAGCGGGAGGGCCCCCGAGCAGTACTTC.

This clone was observed once. This chain joins TRBV5-4 and TRBJ1-3; no reliable D call. The CDR3 has 13 amino acids. Germline V lookup: CDR1 SGHNT, CDR2 YYREEE (reference sequence). Deletions cut 3 bases from V and 7 bases from J, with 11 bases between. This chain's CDR3 is CASSSSQANTIYF. For the CDR3, the DNA is TGTGCCAGCAGCTCGTCTCAGGCGAACACCATATATTTT.

The chain couples TRBV19 to TRBJ2-7; 8 bases align to TRBD2. Germline V gives CDR1 LNHDA, CDR2 SQIVND (reference sequence). The CDR3 contains 14 residues. The trim removed 8 bases at V and 2 bases at J, leaving 8 bases unmatched. The CDR3 nucleotides read TGTGCCAGTGGTAATAGCGGGACCACCTACGAGCAGTACTTC. It encodes CASGNSGTTYEQYF.

The genes are TRBV13 and TRBJ1-1; D unclear. CDR3 length: 14 amino acids. Germline CDR1 is PRHDT and CDR2 is FYEKMQ (reference sequence). Trimming took 5 bases from V and 4 from J, leaving 14 bases between them. This CDR3 reads CASSPKEWGTEAFF. The CDR3 DNA reads as TGTGCCAGCAGCCCGAAGGAATGGGGCACTGAAGCTTTCTTT.

This sequence joins TRBV28 and TRBJ2-5; D tentatively fits TRBD1 or TRBD2 (5 bases each). Trimming cost V 6 bases and J 11 bases, with 19 bases left between them. There are 13 residues in the CDR3. Germline-derived CDR1 and CDR2 are MDHEN and SYDVKM. DNA of the CDR3: TGTGCCAGCAGCGGGGCACGGGGTCTGGAGCAGTACTTC. This translates into CASSGARGLEQYF.

The chain carries TRBV11-2 and TRBJ2-7; D is unresolved. The germline V and J ends were trimmed by 7 bases and 4 bases, with 8 bases remaining between them. Germline-derived CDR1 and CDR2 are SGHAT and FQNNGV. The CDR3 totals 11 residues. As DNA, the CDR3 is TGTGCCAGCAACTCAGAGTACGAGCAGTACTTC. This codes for CASNSEYEQYF.

This sequence joins TRBV27 and TRBJ1-2; a possible D gene is TRBD1 (5 bases). There are 20 residues in the CDR3. Trimming shortened V by 10 bases and J by 2 bases, and 35 bases separated the two germline ends. Germline-derived CDR1 and CDR2 are MNHEY and SMNVEV (reference sequence). The CDR3 nucleotides read TGTGCCACCTCTCAGCGAGCGGAATGGGGGAGGAAGAACCTAAACTATGGCTACACCTTC. Translation: CATSQRAEWGRKNLNYGYTF.

This chain connects TRBV5-4 to TRBJ2-1; 12 bases are shared with TRBD2. The V segment lost 4 bases and the J segment 10 bases; nucleotides outside the gene matches: 9. CDR1 is SGHNT, CDR2 YYREEE, per germline (reference sequence). The CDR3 length is 15 residues. The CDR3 nucleotides read TGTGCCAGCAGCACCTGGACTAGCGGGAACCTAGAGCAGTTCTTC. Amino acids: CASSTWTSGNLEQFF.

This chain joins TRBV7-2 and TRBJ2-7; D might be TRBD1 (5 bases). The germline CDR1 and CDR2 sequences are SGHTA and FQGNSA. This CDR3 is 14 amino acids long. Trimming cost V 5 bases and J 2 bases, with 13 bases left between them. The CDR3 bases are TGTGCCAGCAGCCCCGGACAAATTACCTACGAGCAGTACTTC. Its translation is CASSPGQITYEQYF.

The chain employs TRBV5-6 and TRBJ1-2, with D unresolved. The CDR3 extends over 15 amino acids. V lost 9 bases and J 4 bases, leaving 22 bases between the germline ends. Looked up from germline, CDR1 is SGHDT and CDR2 is YYEEEE. CDR3 amino acids: CATGNGRRVGYGYTF. The CDR3 nucleotides are TGTGCCACCGGCAACGGCCGACGCGTGGGCTATGGCTACACCTTC.

The chain couples TRBV28 to TRBJ1-5; TRBD1 matches 8 bases. With V trimmed by 7 bases and J by 5 bases, 13 bases remained unmatched. This CDR3 spans 16 amino acids. Germline V CDR1 and CDR2: MDHEN, SYDVKM. The CDR3 loop is CASTLGGTGDYQPQHF. For the CDR3, the DNA is TGTGCCAGCACCTTAGGAGGGACAGGAGACTATCAGCCCCAGCATTTT.

This chain connects TRBV2 to TRBJ1-1, with D hard to call. Per germline, CDR1 SNHLY and CDR2 FYNNEI. Trimming pared 7 bases from V and 0 bases from J, leaving 18 bases between. CDR3 length equals 16 residues. The CDR3 spells CASNSPLVIMNTEAFF. CDR3 nucleotide sequence: TGTGCCAGCAATTCCCCCTTGGTGATTATGAACACTGAAGCTTTCTTT.

The V and J genes are TRBV7-7 and TRBJ2-2; a weak D match, TRBD1 (5 bases). The CDR3 covers 16 residues. With 5 bases removed from V and 4 bases from J, the gap between germline ends came to 17 bases. The germline CDR1 and CDR2 sequences are SSHAT and FNYEAQ (reference sequence). For the CDR3, the DNA is TGTGCCAGCAGCCCTCTCAGGGTCCGCAGCACCGGGGAGCTGTTTTTT. This encodes CASSPLRVRSTGELFF.

This clone was seen a single time. The chain links TRBV28 to TRBJ1-2; D remains unclear. Trimming pared 8 bases from V and 3 bases from J, leaving 16 bases between. Germline V gene lookup returns CDR1 MDHEN and CDR2 SYDVKM. This CDR3 is built from 14 residues. This CDR3 is CASAAVRSHYGYTF. The CDR3 DNA reads as TGTGCCAGCGCGGCCGTCCGAAGCCACTATGGCTACACCTTC.

The CDR3 DNA follows: TGTGCCAGCAGCCAACCGGGAGGTGGCACCGGGGAGCTGTTTTTT. The encoded protein is CASSQPGGGTGELFF. This sequence joins TRBV14 and TRBJ2-2; 7 nucleotides match TRBD2. With 2 bases clipped from V and 4 bases from J, the junction kept 4 bases outside the gene matches. The CDR3 is 15 amino acids. CDR1 and CDR2 from the germline V gene are SGHDN and FVKESK.

The J gene is TRBJ1-1, the V gene TRBV6-5, with D maybe TRBD1 (5 bases). Germline CDR1 is MNHEY and CDR2 is SVGAGI. The CDR3 loop spans 16 amino acids. The germline V and J ends were trimmed by 1 base and 4 bases, with 16 bases remaining between them. The CDR3 DNA reads TGTGCCAGCAGTTACTGGGGGGTCGGTCGTCCCACTGAAGCTTTCTTT. Amino acids: CASSYWGVGRPTEAFF.

The CDR3 reads CAWSPLGLSYNEQFF. The CDR3 DNA is TGTGCCTGGAGCCCTCTTGGTCTCTCCTACAATGAGCAGTTCTTC. The chain joins TRBV30 to TRBJ2-1; D is unclear. Germline CDR1 GTSNPN, CDR2 SVGIG (reference sequence). V dropped 3 bases and J dropped 0 bases, with 12 bases sitting between them. This CDR3 has 15 residues.

The chain employs TRBV11-2 and TRBJ2-7; a weak D match, TRBD2 (5 bases). This CDR3 region has 14 residues. Trimming stripped 3 bases from V and 3 bases from J, with 12 bases between. Per germline, CDR1 SGHAT and CDR2 FQNNGV. The DNA for the CDR3 is TGTGCCAGCAGCTTCTCCAGCGGAGGCTACGAGCAGTACTTC. This codes for CASSFSSGGYEQYF.

The chain links TRBV2 to TRBJ2-2, with 8 nucleotides matching TRBD1. Trimming took 5 bases from V and 4 from J; bases not matched to a gene: 0. The V gene's germline CDR1 is SNHLY and CDR2 FYNNEI. This CDR3 is built from 13 residues. CDR3 amino acids: CASSQGATGELFF. The CDR3 DNA reads TGTGCCAGCAGTCAGGGGGCCACCGGGGAGCTGTTTTTT.

The chain has TRBV21-1 and TRBJ2-3; the table's D call, TRBD2, was not checked against the DNA. TRBV21-1 is described as a pseudogene. The CDR3 runs to 17 residues. This chain's CDR3 is CAIYPPGGGAGDHTQYF. The CDR3 DNA reads as TGTGCCATCTACCCACCGGGAGGAGGCGCAGGTGATCATACGCAGTATTTT.

The rearrangement joins TRBV4-2 to TRBJ1-1; the D gene is possibly TRBD1 (6 bases). Between the trimmed V and J ends, which lost 1 base and 1 base, there was a span of 16 bases. The CDR3 spans 17 residues. From germline, CDR1 is LGHNA and CDR2 YNFKEQ. The CDR3 DNA is TGTGCCAGCAGCCAAGGGACAGACCCTATGGCGAACACTGAAGCTTTCTTT. It specifies CASSQGTDPMANTEAFF.